This T cell receptor (beta chain) was obtained from a study of molecular identifiers for immune sequencing clone quantification. Study-level results: Even with about a million naive cells present, spiked Jurkat TCR RNA from one cell was reportedly detectable. Over 98% of CMV-specific effector molecules, but under 1% of naive ones, were in clones above 20 copies.

This clonotype was seen ten or more times. Antigen: not known. TCRdb analysed the PCR reads with MiXCR anew, one entry per CDR3 protein. The table shows some 40,000 distinct CDR3 sequences, with 20% to 25% occurring only once. CDR1 SGHNT and CDR2 YYREEE come from the germline V gene (reference sequence). V shed 5 bases and J shed 2 bases, with 10 bases lying between them. CDR3 size: 13 residues. The origin of this receptor is a human donor in good health. Some libraries in this study had Jurkat cell RNA spiked in. Specimen: naive CD8+ T cells from blood, with Jurkat cell RNA spiked in. Subset indicated: FACS-sorted CD8+CD4-CCR7+CD45RA+ naive T cells. The chain couples TRBV5-4 to TRBJ1-1; D perhaps matches TRBD1 (5 bases). CDR3 bases: TGTGCCAGCAGACCTACAGGTAACACTGAAGCTTTCTTT. Amino acids: CASRPTGNTEAFF.